The 9 T cell receptor beta chains in this list originate from one sample, sequenced in a study of T cell responses to AZD1222 COVID-19 vaccine. Generated by immunoSEQ multiplex PCR, the TCRdb table keeps only in-frame clones and is missing some. The sample lists over 50,000 clones; approximately 88% were seen once. The source material was peripheral blood, sampled on day 0 of AZD1222 vaccination. The receptor source for this set is an adult in good health.

This clone was detected once. This sequence joins TRBV7-2 and TRBJ2-7; D perhaps matches TRBD1 (5 bases). Trimming removed 3 bases at V and 5 bases at J, with 23 bases between. The CDR3 has 17 residues. The germline gives CDR1 SGHTA, CDR2 FQGNSA. The CDR3: CASSLGREGSVRDEQYF. The CDR3 DNA reads as TGTGCCAGCAGCTTGGGCAGGGAAGGATCGGTACGGGACGAGCAGTACTTC.

This clone has more than one count but fewer than ten. The chain carries TRBV5-6 and TRBJ1-2; D is perhaps TRBD1 (6 bases). The CDR3 sequence is 14 residues long. V lost 6 bases and J 4 bases, leaving 16 bases between the germline ends. Germline-derived CDR1 and CDR2 are SGHDT and YYEEEE. Written as DNA, the CDR3 is TGTGCCAGCACCCATCGGGGGCCCTCCTATGGCTACACCTTC. Its translation: CASTHRGPSYGYTF. Full variable domain (rest looked up from reference TRBV5-6 and TRBJ1-2): DAGVTQSPTHLIKTRGQQVTLRCSPKSGHDTVSWYQQALGQGPQFIFQYYEEEERQRGNFPDRFSGHQFPNYSSELNVNALLLGDSALYLCASTHRGPSYGYTFGSGTRLTVV.

This chain joins TRBV5-8 and TRBJ1-5, with D possibly being TRBD1 (5 bases). V lost 0 bases, J lost 0 bases, and 13 bases lay in between. The CDR3 is 17 residues long. CDR1 is SGHTS, CDR2 YDEGEE, per germline. CDR3 sequence: CASSLGEGLGSNQPQHF. The DNA of the CDR3 is TGTGCCAGCAGCTTGGGAGAGGGGTTAGGTAGCAATCAGCCCCAGCATTTT.

This chain links TRBV28 with TRBJ2-7; 7 nucleotides align to TRBD2. Germline CDR1 and CDR2: MDHEN and SYDVKM. The trim removed 6 bases at V and 0 bases at J, leaving 5 bases unmatched. The CDR3 has 14 residues. This CDR3 is CASRPGTNSYEQYF. In DNA, the CDR3 is TGTGCCAGCAGACCCGGGACTAACTCCTACGAGCAGTACTTC.

This sequence joins TRBV5-1 and TRBJ2-3; D gene unclear. The V end was cut by 3 bases, the J end by 0 bases, with 5 bases between. The CDR3 runs 13 residues. CDR1 is SGHRS and CDR2 is YFSETQ in the germline V gene. CDR3 nucleotides: TGCGCCAGCAGCTCCCCTAGCACAGATACGCAGTATTTT. It specifies CASSSPSTDTQYF.

This chain uses TRBV15 with TRBJ2-7; D might be TRBD2 (6 bases). Germline V gives CDR1 LNHNV, CDR2 YYDKDF (reference sequence). The CDR3 has 19 residues. V lost 3 bases to trimming and J lost 1 base, with 25 bases between them. The DNA for the CDR3 is TGTGCCACCAGCAGCACCCCGGGGGTAGCGGACCGGCGATCCTACGAGCAGTACTTC. Translated, it gives CATSSTPGVADRRSYEQYF.

This clone was detected many times. Within the sample, other DNA sequences also encode this same CDR3. The genes are TRBV28 and TRBJ1-5, with a weak D call TRBD1 (6 bases). V was shortened by 8 bases and J by 2 bases, with 10 bases between the two germline ends. CDR1 and CDR2 (germline): MDHEN, SYDVKM. The CDR3 loop spans 13 amino acids. CDR3 in amino acids: CASQGTGNQPQHF. In DNA, the CDR3 is TGTGCCAGCCAGGGGACGGGCAATCAGCCCCAGCATTTT.

The CDR3 DNA is TGCAGTGCTAAAGTAGGGTATGGCTACACCTTC. Its protein is CSAKVGYGYTF. The chain employs TRBV20-1 and TRBJ1-2; D unresolved. The CDR3 loop spans 11 amino acids. CDR1 is DFQATT, CDR2 SNEGSKA, per germline (reference sequence). Trimming shortened V by 4 bases and J by 5 bases, and 8 bases separated the two germline ends.

The chain recombines TRBV11-2 with TRBJ1-4; D remains ambiguous. There are 14 residues in the CDR3. Trimming took 0 bases from V and 6 from J, leaving 8 bases between them. Germline CDR1 is SGHAT and CDR2 is FQNNGV. The CDR3 coding sequence is TGTGCCAGCAGCTTAGATCCGGCAGATGAAAAACTGTTTTTT. Translating it yields CASSLDPADEKLFF.